This T cell receptor (beta chain) was obtained from a study of T cells in Graves' hyperthyroidism and ophthalmopathy (dated by TCRdb to between 2018 and 2020). Describing the broader study: Peripheral blood samples were taken at initial diagnosis, before any treatment was given. Following sampling, methimazole starting at 30 mg daily was given to hyperthyroidism patients, and high-dose intravenous methylprednisolone was given to ophthalmopathy patients. To identify distinguishing TCR V-J signatures, a discovery cohort of about 95 patients was used, comprising 40 to 45 with Graves' ophthalmopathy and 55 to 65 with stable Graves' hyperthyroidism. An independent validation cohort of around 19 hyperthyroidism patients and approximately 16 patients who later progressed to ophthalmopathy tested prospective prediction of ophthalmopathy. The paper describes TCR Vbeta CDR3 sequencing of 120 to 150 peripheral blood samples, made up of 43 ophthalmopathy patients, approximately 73 hyperthyroidism patients and 17 progressor patients. In addition, the study compared T-cell repertoires in thyroid tissue and in blood from roughly 6 Graves' hyperthyroidism patients. The roughly 100 discovery patients were randomly split 7:3 into training and test sets.

TCR beta CDR3 regions were amplified from RNA transcripts. For the first round of RT-PCR on the TCR CDR3, the HTBI primer set was used together with the Qiagen OneStep RT-PCR kit. Libraries were constructed in a second round of multiplex PCR, after which size selection and purification were performed. Paired-end sequencing of the libraries was performed with 100 bp reads on an Illumina HiSeq2000. Processing in the source paper ran as follows. SOAPnuke was used to process the raw data, with reads discarded if the reads contained adapters or uncalled bases, had a mean Phred below 15, or lacked an exact constant-primer or identifier match. COPE v1.2.5 was used to merge the high-quality paired reads, and each unique nucleotide sequence was defined as a clonotype. MiTCR v1.1 was used to align the clonotypes against IMGT TRBV, TRBD and TRBJ reference segments. Analysis was restricted to V-J combinations with a frequency above 0.0001, which covered roughly 99% of repertoires. The TCS score was defined as the ratio of F50 (clonal expansion) to E x V (chaos), calculated using BLOSUM62-based TCRdist between CDR3 peptides within each V-J. Welch's t-statistics and random forest reduced 500 to 650 V-J features to 10 to 15, which were used in a naive Bayes classifier (R e1071). TCRdb's own reprocessing of the public reads used fastp at Q25 and MiXCR and kept productive beta chains. Identical CDR3 proteins give one entry, which carries the most common genes and DNA. The V and J calls and clone size are TCRdb's, not the authors'. This sample gives hundreds of thousands of distinct CDR3 sequences in total; around 15% of them show up just once. The ten largest clonotypes hold about 13% of the sample.

This clonotype showed up many times. What antigen it recognizes has not been identified. No much larger clone is present one base from it, and per-base qualities are unavailable. Results the study describes overall, beyond this receptor: In validation, the model predicted progression to ophthalmopathy a median of roughly 6.5 months before onset, with 70% to 71% sensitivity and around 76% specificity. No statistical method was used to fix the sample size in advance, and group allocation was not hidden from the investigators. Ophthalmopathy was separated from stable hyperthyroidism by a 13 V-J signature model, with over 85% sensitivity and approximately 81% specificity obtained in cross-validation and 80%/75% obtained in testing. Most expanded thyroid clonotypes (frequency above 0.001) were also found in blood, which suggests that blood repertoires may mirror thyroid immune responses.

Moderately to severely active disease, a Clinical Activity Score of at least 3, a NOSPECS grade of at least 4, and a duration under 3 months were present in ophthalmopathy patients. Patients with uncontrolled infections, other autoimmune diseases, pregnancy or lactation were excluded. Diagnoses were based on clinical symptoms, serum thyroxine and TRAb, thyroid ultrasound and orbital computed tomography. Ficoll-Paque density gradient centrifugation was used to isolate PBMCs from around 10 ml of fresh peripheral blood. Trizol reagent was used to extract total RNA, and RNA quality was then checked on an Agilent 2100 Bioanalyzer. The CDR3 runs 13 amino acids, cysteine and phenylalanine included. Here the CDR3 DNA is all that survives: 39 bases in frame from base 1. Between the V and J ends, shortened by 8 bases and 7 bases respectively, the junction contains 18 bases.

What was sequenced was blood. The chain joins TRBV12-3 or TRBV12-4 to TRBJ2-7; the D gene is perhaps TRBD2, on 7 matching bases. The sequence came from a man aged 18 to 29 with Graves' ophthalmopathy. The DNA is as follows: TGTGCCAGCGGGGCGGGGGCGCGTCAGGAGCAGTACTTC. This encodes CASGAGARQEQYF.